A single sample gave rise to the 30 T cell receptor beta chains below, sequenced in a study of T-cell memory formation after mild COVID-19. MiXCR, run by TCRdb on the 5' RACE reads, gives a single entry per CDR3 protein. The sample records 45,000 to 65,000 distinct CDR3 sequences, more than 8% being singletons. Sequencing was done on a sample of PBMCs or a T cell subset sorted from them (not recorded which). The receptor source for this set is a man younger than 35 who had mild COVID-19 (a few samples of this study predate the infection). Cell type and time point are not known.

The table lists this clonotype with many counts. The chain has TRBV4-3 and TRBJ2-3; no firm D call. The CDR3 runs to 15 residues. The V gene lost 0 bases and the J gene lost 2 bases, with 9 bases spanning the gap. From germline, CDR1 is LGHNA and CDR2 YSLEER. This CDR3 reads CASSQEWGITDTQYF. The CDR3 nucleotides read TGCGCCAGCAGCCAAGAATGGGGTATCACAGATACGCAGTATTTT.

This chain connects TRBV7-2 to TRBJ1-6; D gene uncertain. Trimming removed 3 bases at V and 11 bases at J, with 20 bases between. The CDR3 runs to 16 residues. The germline V gene has CDR1 SGHTA and CDR2 FQGNSA. CDR3 sequence: CASSLGIPGHGAPLHF. The CDR3 DNA sequence: TGTGCCAGCAGCTTGGGGATTCCCGGTCATGGTGCACCCCTCCACTTT.

The table lists this clonotype with a few counts. J is TRBJ2-7 and V is TRBV6-5; D remains ambiguous. This CDR3 has 13 residues. Trimming took off 6 bases at V and 3 bases at J, with 12 bases between the two ends. CDR1 and CDR2 (germline): MNHEY, SVGAGI. CDR3 DNA: TGTGCCAGCAGACCTGAGGACGGCTACGAGCAGTACGTC. It yields the protein CASRPEDGYEQYV.

This clonotype has ten or more counts. CDR3 coding DNA: TGTGCCAGCAGTACTCGACAGGGGCGAGAGACCCAGTACTTC. It specifies CASSTRQGRETQYF. V gene TRBV6-1 combines with J gene TRBJ2-5; 8 positions agree with TRBD1. Germline CDR1 and CDR2: MNHNS and SASEGT. CDR3 length: 14 residues. V lost 5 bases and J lost 4; bases outside the gene matches: 6.

This clonotype was observed many times. The chain uses TRBV6-5 and TRBJ2-1; 8 nucleotides agree with TRBD2. The junction had 5 bases not matched to a gene; V was cut back by 6 bases and J by 1 base. CDR1 and CDR2 (germline): MNHEY, SVGAGI. The CDR3 spans 15 residues. The CDR3 DNA sequence: TGTGCCAGCAGCCGAACTAGCGGTTCCTACAATGAGCAGTTCTTC. Its protein is CASSRTSGSYNEQFF.

This clonotype was recorded at least ten times. V and J are TRBV20-1 and TRBJ2-1, with a possible D match to TRBD2 (5 bases). The ends were cut back, 1 base at V and 10 bases at J, with 11 bases in the middle. The germline gives CDR1 DFQATT, CDR2 SNEGSKA (reference sequence). The CDR3 has 12 residues. The CDR3 is CSARVNRREQFF. In nucleotides, the CDR3 is TGCAGTGCTAGAGTAAACCGGAGGGAGCAGTTCTTC.

The chain's CDR3 is CSARGYTEAFF. CDR3 nucleotide sequence: TGCAGTGCTAGGGGGTACACTGAAGCTTTCTTT. This chain connects TRBV20-1 to TRBJ1-1, with D hard to call. The germline CDR1 and CDR2 sequences are DFQATT and SNEGSKA (reference sequence). V was cut by 3 bases and J by 3 bases, with 5 bases left in between. This CDR3 spans 11 amino acids.

There are a few counts of this clonotype. The chain recombines TRBV4-1 with TRBJ2-7; D might be TRBD1 (7 bases). CDR3 length equals 16 residues. Germline CDR1 reads MGHRA; CDR2 reads YSYEKL. V shed 4 bases and J shed 4 bases, with 20 bases lying between them. CDR3 region: CASSLGGGRKKYEQYF. The CDR3 nucleotides are TGCGCCAGCAGCCTAGGAGGGGGCAGGAAAAAATACGAGCAGTACTTC.

The V and J genes are TRBV20-1 and TRBJ2-3; tentatively, D is TRBD2 (5 bases). V lost 6 bases and J 3 bases, leaving 13 bases between the germline ends. CDR3 length equals 13 residues. From germline, CDR1 is DFQATT and CDR2 SNEGSKA (reference sequence). The CDR3 loop reads CSATPPGTDTQYF. In nucleotides, the CDR3 is TGCAGTGCCACGCCGCCGGGGACAGATACGCAGTATTTT.

This clonotype was seen at least ten times. The chain uses TRBV7-2 and TRBJ2-3, with D unclear. This CDR3 is built from 14 residues. Germline lookup yields CDR1 SGHTA and CDR2 FQGNSA. The V gene lost 3 bases and the J gene lost 0 bases, with 7 bases spanning the gap. CDR3 loop: CASSLSTSTDTQYF. CDR3 bases: TGTGCCAGCAGCTTGAGCACTAGCACAGATACGCAGTATTTT.

This chain connects TRBV7-9 to TRBJ1-4, with TRBD1 as a possible D gene (6 bases). The V end was cut by 8 bases, the J end by 6 bases, with 16 bases between. CDR1 SEHNR and CDR2 FQNEAQ come from the germline V gene (reference sequence). CDR3 length: 14 residues. Here the CDR3 DNA reads TGTGCCAGCGCACCCAGGGGCGCGGATGAAAAACTGTTTTTT. This codes for CASAPRGADEKLFF.

This clonotype was detected only a few times. The genes are TRBV7-2 and TRBJ1-4; D remains unclear. V was clipped by 5 bases and J by 0 bases, with 10 bases between them. The CDR3 is 15 residues long. Germline V gene lookup returns CDR1 SGHTA and CDR2 FQGNSA. CDR3 bases: TGTGCCAGCAGCCCAAACGGTGCAACTAATGAAAAACTGTTTTTT. Translation: CASSPNGATNEKLFF.

CDR3 sequence (DNA): TGTGCCAGCAGGGGGAGCGGCTACGAGCAGTACTTC. Translating gives CASRGSGYEQYF. The V and J genes are TRBV2 and TRBJ2-7, with D perhaps TRBD2 (5 bases). The ends were cut back, 6 bases at V and 3 bases at J, with 9 bases in the middle. CDR3 length: 12 amino acids. Germline loops: CDR1 SNHLY, CDR2 FYNNEI. Drawing the rest from reference TRBV2 and TRBJ2-7, the complete variable domain is EPEVTQTPSHQVTQMGQEVILRCVPISNHLYFYWYRQILGQKVEFLVSFYNNEISEKSEIFDDQFSVERPDGSNFTLKIRSTKLEDSAMYFCASRGSGYEQYFGPGTRLTVT.

The V call is TRBV5-1, the J call TRBJ2-3; D is perhaps TRBD1 or TRBD2 (5 bases each). CDR1 and CDR2 from the germline V gene are SGHRS and YFSETQ. Deletions cut 3 bases from V and 0 bases from J, with 11 bases between. The CDR3 is made up of 15 amino acids. CDR3 protein: CASSSGTGSTDTQYF. The DNA for the CDR3 is TGCGCCAGCAGCTCCGGGACGGGGAGCACAGATACGCAGTATTTT. The whole variable domain, remainder taken from reference TRBV5-1 and TRBJ2-3, is KAGVTQTPRYLIKTRGQQVTLSCSPISGHRSVSWYQQTPGQGLQFLFEYFSETQRNKGNFPGRFSGRQFSNSRSEMNVSTLELGDSALYLCASSSGTGSTDTQYFGPGTRLTVL.

J is TRBJ2-1 and V is TRBV20-1; 14 bases agree with TRBD2. The V gene end was trimmed by 5 bases and the J gene end by 12 bases; junction bases not matched to a gene: 6. The CDR3 loop spans 13 amino acids. Germline CDR1 reads DFQATT; CDR2 reads SNEGSKA (reference sequence). This chain's CDR3 is CSAAGTSGGWQFF. DNA of the CDR3: TGCAGTGCTGCCGGGACTAGCGGGGGTTGGCAGTTCTTC.

V is TRBV5-1 and J is TRBJ2-2, with 7 bases fitting TRBD1. Germline V gene lookup returns CDR1 SGHRS and CDR2 YFSETQ. CDR3 length: 16 residues. Trimming cost V 1 base and J 6 bases; bases outside gene matches: 9. CDR3 DNA: TGCGCCAGCAGCTTGCTCGGGGCAGGGGGTGCCGGGGAGCTGTTTTTT. It is translated as CASSLLGAGGAGELFF.

The chain joins TRBV13 to TRBJ1-2; perhaps TRBD1 as D (5 bases). The V end was cut by 4 bases, the J end by 8 bases, with 17 bases between. This CDR3 has 14 amino acids. CDR1 and CDR2 from the germline V gene are PRHDT and FYEKMQ (reference sequence). The CDR3 sequence is CASSYRTGSHGYTF. The CDR3 DNA is TGTGCCAGCAGCTACCGTACAGGCAGCCACGGCTACACCTTC. The full variable domain, its missing parts supplied by reference TRBV13 and TRBJ1-2, is AAGVIQSPRHLIKEKRETATLKCYPIPRHDTVYWYQQGPGQDPQFLISFYEKMQSDKGSIPDRFSAQQFSDYHSELNMSSLELGDSALYFCASSYRTGSHGYTFGSGTRLTVV.

The chain links TRBV6-1 to TRBJ2-7, with TRBD1 as a possible D gene (6 bases). The CDR3 has 13 amino acids. Trimming pared 4 bases from V and 7 bases from J, leaving 14 bases between. Germline lookup yields CDR1 MNHNS and CDR2 SASEGT. The CDR3 sequence: CASSVTGKWEQYF. The CDR3, as DNA: TGTGCCAGCAGTGTTACAGGGAAGTGGGAGCAGTACTTC.

This clonotype was counted a few times. The chain links TRBV4-1 to TRBJ1-2; no definite D call. The CDR3 contains 15 residues. Per germline, CDR1 MGHRA and CDR2 YSYEKL. Deletions cut 0 bases from V and 2 bases from J, with 10 bases between. The CDR3 loop is CASSQDGPENYGYTF. The CDR3 DNA is TGCGCCAGCAGCCAAGATGGTCCGGAGAACTATGGCTACACCTTC.

This clonotype was observed a few times. CDR3 loop: CASSSGVGQVAFF. The CDR3, as DNA: TGTGCCAGCAGCTCTGGAGTTGGTCAGGTAGCTTTCTTT. The gene calls are TRBV7-2 and TRBJ1-1; D remains unclear. The CDR3 has 13 amino acids. CDR1 is SGHTA and CDR2 is FQGNSA in the germline V gene. V lost 4 bases, J lost 10 bases, and 16 bases lay in between.

This clonotype showed up just a few times. V is TRBV2 and J is TRBJ2-5; D is undetermined. The CDR3 is 12 amino acids. Germline V gene data show CDR1 as SNHLY and CDR2 as FYNNEI. Between the trimmed V and J ends, which lost 3 bases and 2 bases, there was a span of 4 bases. CDR3 coding DNA: TGTGCCAGCAGTGAGCGGCAAGAGACCCAGTACTTC. Amino acids: CASSERQETQYF.

This clonotype was seen a handful of times. This chain uses TRBV20-1 with TRBJ2-7, with a tentative D call TRBD2 (5 bases). This CDR3 has 12 residues. V was pared by 3 bases and J by 2 bases, with 8 bases between. In germline, CDR1 is DFQATT, CDR2 SNEGSKA (reference sequence). Here the CDR3 reads CSASTGTYEQYV. CDR3 bases: TGCAGTGCTAGTACGGGGACCTACGAGCAGTACGTC.

This clonotype was picked up many times. The chain has TRBV6-5 and TRBJ2-3; 7 bases are shared with TRBD1. Germline-derived CDR1 and CDR2 are MNHEY and SVGAGI. With 5 bases clipped from V and 0 bases from J, the junction kept 2 bases outside the gene matches. The CDR3 spans 14 residues. The DNA for the CDR3 is TGTGCCAGCAGTGTACAGGGGAGCACAGATACGCAGTATTTT. Encoded protein: CASSVQGSTDTQYF.

The V call is TRBV6-2 or TRBV6-3, the J call TRBJ2-5, with TRBD2 as a possible D gene (6 bases). Trimming took 6 bases from V and 6 from J, leaving 11 bases between them. The germline gives CDR1 MNHEY, CDR2 SVGEGT. The CDR3 spans 12 residues. CDR3 nucleotide sequence: TGTGCCAGCAGCCCGGGACTTCAGACCCAGTACTTC. It encodes CASSPGLQTQYF.

This clonotype occurred a few times. The chain couples TRBV9 to TRBJ1-3; D gene uncertain. Deletions cut 1 base from V and 4 bases from J, with 6 bases between. Germline V CDR1 and CDR2: SGDLS, YYNGEE. There are 13 residues in the CDR3. The CDR3 region is CASSVQEGNTIYF. Here the CDR3 DNA reads TGTGCCAGCAGCGTACAGGAGGGAAACACCATATATTTT.

This clonotype was counted only a few times. The rearrangement links TRBV7-9 to TRBJ1-1, with D uncertain. The CDR3 totals 11 residues. Germline V CDR1 and CDR2: SEHNR, FQNEAQ (reference sequence). V was trimmed by 5 bases and J by 7 bases, leaving 8 bases between them. The CDR3 region has the DNA TGTGCCAGCAGCCAAGAGAGTGAAGCTTTCTTT. Its protein product is CASSQESEAFF.

The chain is built from TRBV21-1 and TRBJ2-5. TRBV21-1 is marked as a pseudogene. The CDR3 has 17 amino acids. CDR3 nucleotides: TGTGCCAGCAGCAAAGTTAGGAGTCTGATTGGGGTAGAGACCCAGTACTTC. This codes for CASSKVRSLIGVETQYF.

The CDR3 spells CTIIAGGPFKETQYF. CDR3 bases: TGCACCATTATAGCGGGGGGGCCTTTCAAGGAGACCCAGTACTTC. V is TRBV20-1 and J is TRBJ2-5, with 11 bases that match TRBD2. CDR3 size: 15 residues. Germline CDR1 is DFQATT and CDR2 is SNEGSKA (reference sequence).

This sequence joins TRBV7-8 and TRBJ1-1, with D possibly matching TRBD1 (5 bases). Trimming left V 5 bases short and J 3 bases short, with 13 bases between. There are 14 residues in the CDR3. Germline V gene sequence: CDR1 SGHVS, CDR2 FQNEAQ. The CDR3 coding sequence is TGTGCCAGCAGCCCCAGGTGGGGGTACACTGAAGCTTTCTTT. It specifies CASSPRWGYTEAFF.

This clonotype was detected a few times. This chain connects TRBV12-3 or TRBV12-4 to TRBJ2-3; TRBD1 might be the D (6 bases). The V end lost 9 bases, the J end lost 0 bases, and 10 bases lay between the germline ends. CDR3 size: 13 residues. Here the CDR3 DNA reads TGTGCCAGTAGGGGACAAAGCACAGATACGCAGTATTTT. It codes for CASRGQSTDTQYF.